This T cell receptor beta chain was obtained from a study of radiation and T cells in renal cell carcinoma. Deletions cut 7 bases from V and 1 base from J, with 7 bases between. Germline CDR1 is DFQATT and CDR2 is SNEGSKA (reference sequence). The CDR3 sequence is 11 residues long. Noted time point: blood 4 weeks post-SBRT, at nephrectomy. As for treatment: 15 Gy SBRT to primary tumor, nephrectomy 4 weeks later. Nephrectomy followed 15 Gy stereotactic body radiation by 4 weeks. Clear cell pathology was present in this patient's renal cell carcinoma. The method was immunoSEQ multiplex PCR; TCRdb's version includes in-frame clones alone and lacks a portion of them. The sample has tens of thousands of clones; roughly 85% are singletons.

The origin of this receptor is a woman in her sixties or seventies with renal cell carcinoma. The sample was blood, taken from a patient whose treatment included radiotherapy and nephrectomy. The chain is built from TRBV20-1 and TRBJ2-5; tentatively, D is TRBD2 (6 bases). The CDR3 loop is CSVTSQETQYF. CDR3 nucleotides: TGCAGTGTGACTAGCCAAGAGACCCAGTACTTC.